This TCR beta chain was sequenced for a study of neurological immune-mediated disorders. Broader study findings: The greatest TCR clonal expansion occurred in HTLV-1-associated myelopathy and the least in multiple sclerosis, which fell below healthy controls. TCR-beta repertoires seemed private in all groups, with no expanded CDR3 amino acid sequences shared.

For this clonotype: Its target is not known.

Germline loops: CDR1 DFQATT, CDR2 SNEGSKA (reference sequence). Trimming took 3 bases from V and 0 from J; bases not matched to a gene: 12. This CDR3 comprises 19 residues. TCRdb re-called the 5' RACE reads with MiXCR, one entry per CDR3 protein. The sample contains tens of thousands of distinct CDR3 sequences, less than 15% of which appear only once. V is TRBV20-1 and J is TRBJ2-1; TRBD2 matches 12 bases. The material sequenced was PBMCs. The clonotype comes from a woman between 45 and 65 years old in good health. The CDR3 here is CSASDPGTSGRRSYNEQFF. CDR3 DNA sequence: TGCAGTGCTAGCGACCCCGGTACTAGCGGGAGGCGCTCCTACAATGAGCAGTTCTTC.